The 19 T cell receptor beta chains below were found in one sample sequenced in a study of cytomegalovirus exposure and HLA in healthy donors. Primers: 60 Vbeta forward and 13 Jbeta reverse. Using immunoSEQ multiplex PCR, the repertoire was profiled, and TCRdb retains in-frame clones only, with some absent. The specimen's table records around 190,000 clones. Specimen: PBMCs. The source is a woman between 25 and 40 years old in good health and CMV-seropositive.

V usage is TRBV15 and J usage is TRBJ2-5; 12 bases are shared with TRBD1. Germline loops: CDR1 LNHNV, CDR2 YYDKDF (reference sequence). After removal of 1 base from V and 0 bases from J, the junction contained 0 bases not matched to a gene. The CDR3 runs to 16 residues. The CDR3: CATSRGDRGHQETQYF. Here the CDR3 DNA reads TGTGCCACCAGCAGAGGGGACAGGGGGCACCAAGAGACCCAGTACTTC.

V is TRBV19 and J is TRBJ1-4; 8 bases are shared with TRBD1. V lost 7 bases to trimming and J lost 4 bases; unmatched junction nucleotides: 8. The CDR3 consists of 15 residues. Germline V gives CDR1 LNHDA, CDR2 SQIVND (reference sequence). CDR3 sequence (DNA): TGTGCCAGTAAATTCCTAGGACAGGGTAATGAAAAACTGTTTTTT. Its translation: CASKFLGQGNEKLFF.

The J gene is TRBJ2-2, the V gene TRBV27; D unresolved. Trimming cost V 3 bases and J 0 bases, with 8 bases left between them. This CDR3 region has 15 residues. Germline V gene data show CDR1 as MNHEY and CDR2 as SMNVEV (reference sequence). In nucleotides, the CDR3 is TGTGCCAGCAGTTTGGAGTGGGCGAACACCGGGGAGCTGTTTTTT. Its translation: CASSLEWANTGELFF.

This sequence joins TRBV7-9 and TRBJ2-3, with D maybe TRBD1 (5 bases). V was shortened by 6 bases and J by 2 bases, with 15 bases between the two germline ends. Germline CDR1 reads SEHNR; CDR2 reads FQNEAQ (reference sequence). The CDR3 runs 15 residues. The CDR3 DNA reads TGTGCCAGCAGGGAAGGGGTGATTTACACAGATACGCAGTATTTT. Protein product: CASREGVIYTDTQYF.

The rearrangement joins TRBV7-2 to TRBJ1-2; 8 bases are a match to TRBD1. The V gene's germline CDR1 is SGHTA and CDR2 FQGNSA. The trim removed 1 base at V and 6 bases at J, leaving 10 bases unmatched. The CDR3 loop spans 16 amino acids. The chain's CDR3 is CASSLGPEGDRNGYTF. The CDR3 coding sequence is TGTGCCAGCAGCTTAGGGCCAGAGGGGGACAGGAATGGCTACACCTTC.

The V call is TRBV28, the J call TRBJ2-7, with 7 bases fitting TRBD1. V was clipped by 6 bases and J by 5 bases; unmatched bases: 10. Germline V gene data show CDR1 as MDHEN and CDR2 as SYDVKM. CDR3 length: 14 residues. The CDR3, as DNA: TGTGCCAGCAGCTCTATAGGACAGGCCCACGAGCAGTACTTC. It encodes CASSSIGQAHEQYF.

This chain links TRBV18 with TRBJ2-7; 7 bases are a match to TRBD2. V lost 3 bases and J lost 1; bases outside the gene matches: 6. CDR1 KGHSH and CDR2 LQKENI come from the germline V gene. There are 15 residues in the CDR3. The CDR3 DNA reads TGTGCCAGCTCACCCCGGTCGGGGGGTTCCTACGAGCAGTACTTC. Its protein is CASSPRSGGSYEQYF.

The chain couples TRBV7-2 to TRBJ2-7; 8 bases map to TRBD2. The CDR3 contains 18 residues. Germline values: CDR1 SGHTA, CDR2 FQGNSA. The ends lost 0 bases at V and 4 bases at J; junction bases unmatched: 14. CDR3 DNA sequence: TGTGCCAGCAGCTTAGCGCGACTAGCGCGCCTAGGGGAGTACGAGCAGTACTTC. This sequence encodes CASSLARLARLGEYEQYF.

The chain joins TRBV5-1 to TRBJ1-2; 11 bases agree with TRBD1. V dropped 4 bases and J dropped 8; count of bases not matched to a gene: 7. The germline CDR1 and CDR2 sequences are SGHRS and YFSETQ. CDR3 size: 14 residues. The CDR3 protein is CASSTGQGAGGYTF. In nucleotides, the CDR3 is TGCGCCAGCAGCACAGGACAGGGGGCTGGCGGCTACACCTTC.

This chain links TRBV5-1 with TRBJ2-5; 10 bases line up with TRBD2. Trimming took 2 bases from V and 2 from J; bases not matched to a gene: 3. The CDR3 covers 15 residues. Germline V gene lookup returns CDR1 SGHRS and CDR2 YFSETQ. The CDR3 DNA follows: TGCGCCAGCAGCTTTAGCGGGGGGCCACAAGAGACCCAGTACTTC. Protein product: CASSFSGGPQETQYF.

The rearrangement links TRBV19 to TRBJ1-6, with 7 bases lining up with TRBD1. This CDR3 has 17 amino acids. Per the germline V gene, CDR1 is LNHDA and CDR2 is SQIVND (reference sequence). V shed 8 bases, J shed 8 bases, and the junction held 18 bases outside the gene matches. The DNA of the CDR3 is TGTGCCAGTTCTAGTATTGCCAGGGGGAACGGTGATTCACCCCTCCACTTT. This gives the protein CASSSIARGNGDSPLHF.

The chain recombines TRBV18 with TRBJ2-5; D is uncertain. Germline V gene sequence: CDR1 KGHSH, CDR2 LQKENI. The CDR3 totals 13 residues. V lost 2 bases, J lost 5 bases, and 9 bases lay in between. The CDR3 DNA is TGTGCCAGCTCACCATCGGGTACCGAGACCCAGTACTTC. It translates to CASSPSGTETQYF.

The genes are TRBV27 and TRBJ2-7, with TRBD1 identical over 7 bases. CDR1 is MNHEY and CDR2 is SMNVEV in the germline V gene (reference sequence). The CDR3 loop spans 13 amino acids. The J segment lost 9 bases and the V segment lost 0 bases, leaving 5 bases of the junction unmatched. The CDR3 nucleotides are TGTGCCAGCAGTTTATCCGGGACAGAGGCGCAGTACTTC. Protein product: CASSLSGTEAQYF.

The chain recombines TRBV9 with TRBJ2-3, with a tentative D call TRBD2 (6 bases). The germline CDR1 and CDR2 sequences are SGDLS and YYNGEE. CDR3 length equals 14 residues. Trimming stripped 3 bases from V and 8 bases from J, with 16 bases between. The CDR3 here is CASSESTPEGTQYF. In DNA, the CDR3 is TGTGCCAGCAGCGAGTCCACCCCGGAGGGTACGCAGTATTTT.

The chain links TRBV7-2 to TRBJ2-7; 9 nucleotides line up with TRBD2. CDR3 size: 15 residues. V was pared by 1 base and J by 4 bases, with 5 bases of the junction left unmatched. Germline-derived CDR1 and CDR2 are SGHTA and FQGNSA. CDR3 amino acids: CASSLVAGGQYEQYF. The CDR3, as DNA: TGTGCCAGCAGCTTAGTTGCGGGAGGGCAATACGAGCAGTACTTC.

V usage is TRBV6-1 and J usage is TRBJ1-1, with a weak D call TRBD1 (6 bases). V was clipped by 10 bases and J by 1 base, with 13 bases between them. Germline CDR1 and CDR2: MNHNS and SASEGT. This CDR3 region has 13 residues. Here the CDR3 DNA reads TGTGCCACAGGGGTTACGGGGAACACTGAAGCTTTCTTT. This gives the protein CATGVTGNTEAFF.

The chain links TRBV7-6 to TRBJ2-1; 7 positions match TRBD2. This CDR3 contains 14 residues. Germline V CDR1 and CDR2: SGHVS, FNYEAQ. The junction had 7 bases not matched to a gene; V was cut back by 5 bases and J by 6 bases. CDR3 DNA: TGTGCCAGCAGCCCCCGCGGGGGATCCAATGAGCAGTTCTTC. Residues: CASSPRGGSNEQFF.

The chain employs TRBV29-1 and TRBJ1-1, with TRBD1 as a possible D gene (6 bases). This CDR3 region has 12 residues. Germline CDR1 reads SQVTM; CDR2 reads ANQGSEA. Trimming shortened V by 7 bases and J by 6 bases, and 15 bases separated the two germline ends. The CDR3 sequence is CSAILGASEAFF. CDR3 nucleotides: TGCAGCGCTATACTGGGGGCCTCTGAAGCTTTCTTT.

The chain uses TRBV11-2 and TRBJ1-1; the D gene is possibly TRBD1 (6 bases). The germline CDR1 and CDR2 sequences are SGHAT and FQNNGV. V lost 3 bases to trimming and J lost 5 bases, with 13 bases between them. The CDR3 is 14 residues long. The CDR3 loop reads CASSFQGLGTEAFF. The CDR3 region has the DNA TGTGCCAGCAGCTTCCAGGGGCTCGGGACTGAAGCTTTCTTT.